One sample yielded the 9 T cell receptor beta chains listed below, sequenced in a study of T cell responses to AZD1222 COVID-19 vaccine. Only in-frame clones appear in the TCRdb table, and some are missing; sequencing was by immunoSEQ multiplex PCR. The sample contains some 150,000 clones, over 85% of which appear only once. This sample comprised peripheral blood, obtained on day 0 of AZD1222 vaccination. All receptors derive from an adult in good health.

The V gene is TRBV29-1, the J gene TRBJ2-1; D may be TRBD2 (6 bases). Germline CDR1 reads SQVTM; CDR2 reads ANQGSEA. The CDR3 sequence is 11 residues long. V was clipped by 7 bases and J by 7 bases, with 11 bases between them. CDR3 sequence reads: CSAGGPNEQFF. The CDR3 bases are TGCAGCGCCGGGGGTCCAAATGAGCAGTTCTTC.

This chain connects TRBV4-1 to TRBJ2-1; D tentatively reads TRBD1 or TRBD2 (6 bases each). Trimming cost V 0 bases and J 4 bases, with 16 bases left between them. The CDR3 extends over 17 amino acids. Germline CDR1 and CDR2: MGHRA and YSYEKL. In nucleotides, the CDR3 is TGCGCCAGCAGCCAAGATGAAAGCGGAGGGGGTTACAATGAGCAGTTCTTC. Protein sequence: CASSQDESGGGYNEQFF.

This chain uses TRBV3-1 (or the pseudogene TRBV3-2) with TRBJ1-2; TRBD1 might be the D (6 bases). CDR1 is LGHDT, CDR2 YNNKEL, per germline (reference sequence). Trimming removed 3 bases from V and 3 bases from J, with 8 bases in between. This CDR3 spans 13 amino acids. The CDR3 DNA sequence: TGTGCCAGCAGCCACGGGACATACTATGGCTACACCTTC. Translated, it gives CASSHGTYYGYTF.

V gene TRBV19 combines with J gene TRBJ1-3; D is ambiguous. CDR3 length: 17 amino acids. V lost 2 bases and J lost 0, with 14 bases in between. From germline, CDR1 is LNHDA and CDR2 SQIVND (reference sequence). The CDR3 spells CASSIQRELHSGNTIYF. Here the CDR3 DNA reads TGTGCCAGTAGTATACAAAGGGAGCTTCACTCTGGAAACACCATATATTTT.

This rearrangement joins TRBV28 to TRBJ2-1, with D maybe TRBD2 (6 bases). The V end was cut by 4 bases, the J end by 2 bases, with 15 bases between. Germline V gene sequence: CDR1 MDHEN, CDR2 SYDVKM. This CDR3 spans 16 amino acids. CDR3 in amino acids: CASSSPLARAYNEQFF. The CDR3 DNA reads TGTGCCAGCAGTTCCCCACTAGCACGTGCCTACAATGAGCAGTTCTTC.

The V gene is TRBV10-3, the J gene TRBJ2-3; possible D gene TRBD2, 5 bases. The germline CDR1 and CDR2 sequences are ENHRY and SYGVKD. Trimming shortened V by 10 bases and J by 1 base, and 12 bases separated the two germline ends. The CDR3 is 13 residues long. CDR3 in amino acids: CASTGSGTDTQYF. In DNA form, the CDR3 reads TGTGCCAGCACTGGGAGCGGCACAGATACGCAGTATTTT.

The chain recombines TRBV27 with TRBJ1-5; D not resolved. V was shortened by 7 bases and J by 5 bases, with 6 bases between the two germline ends. This CDR3 contains 11 residues. Germline V gene lookup returns CDR1 MNHEY and CDR2 SMNVEV (reference sequence). DNA for the CDR3: TGTGCCAGCAATTCACATCAGCCCCAGCATTTT. It translates to CASNSHQPQHF.

The chain is built from TRBV9 and TRBJ2-7; 12 positions match TRBD2. Germline V gene lookup returns CDR1 SGDLS and CDR2 YYNGEE. CDR3 length equals 16 residues. Trimming took 0 bases from V and 7 from J; bases not matched to a gene: 8. In nucleotides, the CDR3 is TGTGCCAGCAGCGTAGCCCTAGCGGGAGGGCCCCGGGAGCAGTACTTC. Its translation is CASSVALAGGPREQYF.

V is TRBV10-2 and J is TRBJ1-2; a possible D gene is TRBD1 (5 bases). Trimming took 1 base from V and 6 from J, leaving 12 bases between them. The CDR3 sequence is 14 residues long. The germline gives CDR1 WSHSY, CDR2 SAAADI. The CDR3 protein is CASSELVGVDGYTF. In nucleotides, the CDR3 is TGCGCCAGCAGTGAGTTAGTAGGGGTGGATGGCTACACCTTC.